Listed below are T cell receptor beta chains from one sample, sequenced in a study of CD8+CD57+ T cells in acquired aplastic anemia. Each CDR3 protein is one row after TCRdb ran MiXCR on the reads. Among around 200,000 distinct CDR3 sequences, about three fifths were seen once, and the ten largest hold about 42%. Sequenced material: sorted CD4+, CD8+, or CD8+CD57+ T cells (not recorded which) from PBMCs. The receptors originated from a human donor with aplastic anemia. The CDR3 runs from the conserved cysteine through the conserved F or W. D genes are given only for firm matches. Not every row has a clone size; where given, it reads once, few, many or a size class.

D gene	J gene	clone size	CDR3 length	V gene	CDR3 DNA	CDR3 protein
NA	TRBJ1-4	many	17	TRBV6-7	TGTGCCAGCAGTTACTCGAAGTCGGAATCCGATAGGGAAAAACTGTTTTTT	CASSYSKSESDREKLFF
NA	TRBJ1-6	few	15	TRBV5-1	TGCGCCAGCAGTGTCGGGGGGCGAGTAGGTTCACCCCTCCACTTT	CASSVGGRVGSPLHF
NA	TRBJ1-5	NA	15	TRBV2	TGTGCCAGCAGTGAGTCCCCGCGAGGCAATCAGCCCCAGCATTTT	CASSESPRGNQPQHF
TRBD2	TRBJ2-3	few	16	TRBV20-1	TGCAGTGCCATCCATCCGGGACTAGCTAGCACAGATACGCAGTATTTT	CSAIHPGLASTDTQYF
TRBD2	TRBJ2-5	many	14	TRBV6-2/TRBV6-3	TGTGCCACCCACCCTTGGACTAGACAAGAGACCCAGTACTTC	CATHPWTRQETQYF
TRBD1	TRBJ1-3	NA	14	TRBV20-1	TGCAGTGCTAGTAATGCAGGGGGCGCAAACACCATATATTTT	CSASNAGGANTIYF
TRBD1	TRBJ2-7	NA	13	TRBV20-1	TGCAGTGCTAGACAGGGGGCGCGCTACGAGCAGTACTTC	CSARQGARYEQYF
NA	TRBJ1-6	few	13	TRBV7-2	TGTGCCAGCAGCTTAGTCCCAATTTCACCCCTCCACTTT	CASSLVPISPLHF
NA	TRBJ1-5	NA	13	TRBV7-9	TGTGCCAGCGGAGGGTCTCTCAATCAGCCCCAGCATTTT	CASGGSLNQPQHF
NA	TRBJ1-5	few	15	TRBV7-7	TGTGCTAGCAGCTTAGTGGTCAGGGTGGCTCAGCCCCAGCATTTT	CASSLVVRVAQPQHF
NA	TRBJ1-5	many	14	TRBV5-6	TGTGCCAGCAGCTTCTGGCCCGGCAATCAGCCCCAGCATTTT	CASSFWPGNQPQHF
TRBD1	TRBJ2-7	NA	16	TRBV5-1	TGCGCCAGCACCCTCTTGAACCCAGGGGGCTTGAAGGAGCAGTACTTC	CASTLLNPGGLKEQYF
NA	TRBJ2-3	NA	13	TRBV9	TGTGCCAGCAGCGCCGTAAGCACAGATACGCAGTATTTT	CASSAVSTDTQYF
TRBD1	TRBJ2-1	many	12	TRBV20-1	TGCAGTGCTAGAAACAGGGGCAATGAGCAGTTCTTC	CSARNRGNEQFF
NA	TRBJ2-2	NA	14	TRBV7-8	TGTGCCAGCACCCTGGCTACCGGGGGCGGGGAGCTGTTTTTT	CASTLATGGGELFF
TRBD2	TRBJ2-7	NA	15	TRBV20-1	TGCAGTGCTAGACTGACTAGCGCGAGCTCCTACGAGCAGTACTTC	CSARLTSASSYEQYF
NA	TRBJ1-1	many	14	TRBV6-5	TGTGCCAGCAGTTACGGGGCGGGGAACACTGAAGCTTTCTTT	CASSYGAGNTEAFF
TRBD1	TRBJ2-7	NA	14	TRBV5-1	TGCGCCAGCCCGGATAAGACAGGGGCCAACGAGCAGTACTTC	CASPDKTGANEQYF
NA	TRBJ2-3	NA	12	TRBV15	TGTGCCACCTCGCAGGGGCCAGATACGCAGTATTTT	CATSQGPDTQYF
NA	TRBJ1-2	NA	13	TRBV5-1	TGCGCCAGCAGCTCCGGGACGGACTATGGCTACACCTTC	CASSSGTDYGYTF
TRBD1	TRBJ1-1	NA	13	TRBV19	TGTGCCAGTATCGGACAGGGGGGCACTGAAGCTTTCTTT	CASIGQGGTEAFF
NA	TRBJ1-2	many	12	TRBV3-1	TGTGCCAGCAGCCAATCCGCTGGGGGCTACACCTTC	CASSQSAGGYTF
TRBD1	TRBJ2-7	NA	15	TRBV29-1	TGTGCCGGCAGCGTCACCCGGGACAGGGACTACGAGCAGTACTTC	CAGSVTRDRDYEQYF
NA	TRBJ2-7	few	14	TRBV7-3	TGTGCCAGCAGCCTCGCACCAGGCCTCGACGAGCAGTACTTC	CASSLAPGLDEQYF
NA	TRBJ2-7	NA	14	TRBV9	TGTGCCAGCAGCGTTTATCAAAGCTCCTACGAGCAGTACTTC	CASSVYQSSYEQYF
NA	TRBJ2-3	NA	15	TRBV15	TGTGCCACCAGCAGAAACCCTAGCGGCACAGATACGCAGTATTTT	CATSRNPSGTDTQYF
TRBD1	TRBJ2-7	few	14	TRBV2	TGTGCCAGCAGGCTCCGGGACAGGGGGAACGAGCAGTACTTC	CASRLRDRGNEQYF
NA	TRBJ2-5	NA	16	TRBV19	TGTGCCAGTAGTATAGCCCTGCGGCCCCCTCAAGAGACCCAGTACTTC	CASSIALRPPQETQYF
NA	TRBJ2-3	many	11	TRBV11-3	TGTGCCAGCAGCCCAGGAGATACGCAGTATTTT	CASSPGDTQYF
NA	TRBJ1-2	many	14	TRBV5-1	TGCGCCAGCAGCCAGACAGCCTCTAACTATGGCTACACCTTC	CASSQTASNYGYTF
NA	TRBJ1-1	many	15	TRBV7-8	TGTGCCAGCAGCTTAGATAATCGGGAGAACACTGAAGCTTTCTTT	CASSLDNRENTEAFF
TRBD1	TRBJ2-1	NA	14	TRBV7-9	TGTGCCAGCAGCCCAGGGGGCGACTACAATGAGCAGTTCTTC	CASSPGGDYNEQFF
NA	TRBJ2-5	many	14	TRBV4-1	TGCGCCAGCAGCCAAAGGACCGGGGGAGAGACCCAGTACTTC	CASSQRTGGETQYF
NA	TRBJ1-1	NA	15	TRBV5-1	TGCGCCAGCAGCTTGGGTGGCACCCAGAACACTGAAGCTTTCTTT	CASSLGGTQNTEAFF
NA	TRBJ2-7	NA	15	TRBV29-1	TGCAGCGTTGAAGATCCCGGGGGCCCCTCCTACGAGCAGTACTTC	CSVEDPGGPSYEQYF
TRBD1	TRBJ2-7	NA	15	TRBV4-2	TGTGCCAGCAGCCAAGGCAGGGGGCTCACGTACGAGCAGTACTTC	CASSQGRGLTYEQYF
NA	TRBJ1-2	NA	11	TRBV7-2	TGTGCCAGCAGCTTACGACGGAGCTACACCTTC	CASSLRRSYTF
NA	TRBJ2-3	NA	14	TRBV9	TGTGCCAGCAGCTTCAGGGGTGACGCAGATACGCAGTATTTT	CASSFRGDADTQYF
NA	TRBJ2-7	NA	11	TRBV20-1	TGCAGTGCGAAGACAGGTTACGAGCAGTACTTC	CSAKTGYEQYF
NA	TRBJ2-3	few	14	TRBV5-4	TGTGCCAGCAGCTTAGGAGGGTATGGCGATACGCAGTATTTT	CASSLGGYGDTQYF
NA	TRBJ2-5	NA	15	TRBV9	TGTGCCAGCAGCGTAGCTGGGGGACGCCAAGAGACCCAGTACTTC	CASSVAGGRQETQYF
TRBD1	TRBJ1-2	NA	13	TRBV4-2	TGTGCCAGCAGCCATCCAGGGGGAGTTGGCTACACCTTC	CASSHPGGVGYTF
NA	TRBJ2-1	NA	12	TRBV7-9	TGTGCCAGCAGACTTCAGGGAAATGAGCAGTTCTTC	CASRLQGNEQFF
TRBD1	TRBJ2-5	NA	16	TRBV7-8	TGTGCCAGCAGCTTAGAGAGGGACAGGGATCAAGAGACCCAGTACTTC	CASSLERDRDQETQYF
NA	TRBJ2-1	few	15	TRBV7-4	TGTGCCAGCAGCCCTTCGCAGGGATCATACAATGAGCAGTTCTTC	CASSPSQGSYNEQFF
NA	TRBJ1-3	NA	14	TRBV7-4	TGTGCCAGCAGCTACGCAGGGGCTGGAAACACCATATATTTT	CASSYAGAGNTIYF
NA	TRBJ2-3	few	14	TRBV6-4	TGTGCCAGCAGCTCAACCGAGCGTGCAGATACGCAGTATTTT	CASSSTERADTQYF
NA	TRBJ1-6	NA	15	TRBV15	TGTGCCACCAGCAGCAGGACAGTCTCAGATTCACCCCTCCACTTT	CATSSRTVSDSPLHF